These 14 T cell receptor beta chains were all obtained from the same sample, sequenced in a study of T cell repertoires in cytomegalovirus infection (dated by TCRdb to about 2019). Sequencing was performed on an Illumina HiSeq 1500. In TCRdb, the public reads were trimmed at Q25 with fastp and aligned with MiXCR, with productive beta chains retained. Rows are combined by CDR3 protein, so each entry shows the most common genes and DNA. The sample table holds about 900,000 distinct CDR3 sequences, of which 31% were seen once. 11% to 15% of the sample goes to the ten largest clones. Explained via the paper, the treatment or condition label denotes: in vitro stimulation with specific CMV peptide epitopes to enrich CMV-specific T cells. For these TCRs, the target antigens are not known. The sequencing used cultured CD8+ T cells from PBMCs, collected from culture after CMV antigen stimulation. These receptors originate from a human donor in good health (CMV status not recorded). Some clones in this sample may be carry-over from other donors' samples.

This clonotype came up a few times. The chain joins TRBV4-1 to TRBJ2-2, with D tentatively TRBD2 (6 bases). CDR3 size: 17 residues. Germline V gene lookup returns CDR1 MGHRA and CDR2 YSYEKL. Trimming took 2 bases from V and 1 from J, leaving 14 bases between them. As DNA, the CDR3 is TGCGCCAGCAGCCAAAGAGACGGGGGAAGGAACACCGGGGAGCTGTTTTTT. This gives the protein CASSQRDGGRNTGELFF.

In its sample, this clonotype was seen a few times. This rearrangement joins TRBV29-1 to TRBJ1-1; TRBD1 matches 8 bases. The CDR3 has 13 residues. CDR1 SQVTM and CDR2 ANQGSEA come from the germline V gene. V dropped 5 bases and J dropped 5; count of bases not matched to a gene: 7. CDR3 nucleotide sequence: TGCAGCGTTCCCGGGACAGGAGGGACTGAAGCTTTCTTT. It encodes CSVPGTGGTEAFF.

V is TRBV7-9 and J is TRBJ2-5; tentative D call: TRBD1 (5 bases). V was trimmed by 7 bases and J by 3 bases, leaving 15 bases between them. This CDR3 has 14 residues. Germline V gene data show CDR1 as SEHNR and CDR2 as FQNEAQ (reference sequence). The CDR3 protein is CASNQEGVEETQYF. The CDR3 DNA reads TGTGCCAGCAACCAAGAAGGGGTTGAAGAGACCCAGTACTTC.

This clonotype was found a few times. This chain uses TRBV2 with TRBJ2-6; no clear D. CDR1 is SNHLY, CDR2 FYNNEI, per germline. The CDR3 has 16 amino acids. Trimming shortened V by 1 base and J by 0 bases, and 7 bases separated the two germline ends. The CDR3 reads CASSEGRNSGANVLTF. CDR3 in DNA: TGTGCCAGCAGTGAAGGGCGGAACTCTGGGGCCAACGTCCTGACTTTC. Full variable domain (outside the CDR3, taken from reference TRBV2 and TRBJ2-6): EPEVTQTPSHQVTQMGQEVILRCVPISNHLYFYWYRQILGQKVEFLVSFYNNEISEKSEIFDDQFSVERPDGSNFTLKIRSTKLEDSAMYFCASSEGRNSGANVLTFGAGSRLTVL.

This clonotype was found a few times. The chain couples TRBV12-3 or TRBV12-4 to TRBJ1-1; D ambiguous. The CDR3 consists of 11 residues. Trimming removed 4 bases from V and 6 bases from J, with 6 bases in between. As DNA, the CDR3 is TGTGCCAGCAGTTCGATACCTGAAGCTTTCTTT. It encodes CASSSIPEAFF.

This clonotype has more than one count but fewer than ten. The chain has TRBV4-1 and TRBJ1-3; no clear D gene. Germline values: CDR1 MGHRA, CDR2 YSYEKL. The CDR3 covers 14 residues. V was trimmed by 3 bases and J by 8 bases, leaving 14 bases between them. CDR3 nucleotides: TGCGCCAGCAGCCATTCCCCTGAGAGGGACACCATATATTTT. Amino acid sequence: CASSHSPERDTIYF.

This chain links TRBV7-9 with TRBJ2-2; 7 nucleotides align to TRBD1. This CDR3 has 15 residues. Trimming cost V 3 bases and J 3 bases; bases outside gene matches: 4. Germline V gives CDR1 SEHNR, CDR2 FQNEAQ (reference sequence). For the CDR3, the DNA is TGTGCCAGCAGCTTCCAGGGGGTTGACACCGGGGAGCTGTTTTTT. Protein sequence: CASSFQGVDTGELFF. The entire variable domain, with the rest obtained from reference TRBV7-9 and TRBJ2-2, is as follows: DTGVSQNPRHKITKRGQNVTFRCDPISEHNRLYWYRQTLGQGPEFLTYFQNEAQLEKSRLLSDRFSAERPKGSFSTLEIQRTEQGDSAMYLCASSFQGVDTGELFFGEGSRLTVL.

This clonotype was counted many times. V gene TRBV7-2 combines with J gene TRBJ1-5; D gene ambiguous. The CDR3 totals 15 residues. CDR1 and CDR2 (germline): SGHTA, FQGNSA. V lost 1 base and J lost 0, with 7 bases in between. The CDR3 sequence is CASSLGSYSNQPQHF. CDR3 in DNA: TGTGCCAGCAGCTTAGGCAGCTATAGCAATCAGCCCCAGCATTTT. Full variable domain (remainder filled in from reference TRBV7-2 and TRBJ1-5): GAGVSQSPSNKVTEKGKDVELRCDPISGHTALYWYRQSLGQGLEFLIYFQGNSAPDKSGLPSDRFSAERTGGSVSTLTIQRTQQEDSAVYLCASSLGSYSNQPQHFGDGTRLSIL.

This clonotype was found a few times. The rearrangement links TRBV6-9 to TRBJ2-1; 7 bases align to TRBD1. Trimming took 2 bases from V and 6 from J; bases not matched to a gene: 4. The length of the CDR3 is 14 residues. Germline CDR1 is MNHGY and CDR2 is SVAAGI. CDR3 sequence: CASSYEGTVNEQFF. CDR3 sequence (DNA): TGTGCCAGCAGTTATGAAGGGACAGTCAATGAGCAGTTCTTC.

As to this clonotype: One end of the junction is discordant with germline, which a read error may explain. V and J are TRBV12-3 or TRBV12-4 and TRBJ1-4, with 7 bases lining up with TRBD1. CDR3 length: 16 amino acids. CDR3: CVSIDREETTNEKLFF. Written as DNA, the CDR3 is TGTGTCAGCATCGACAGGGAGGAGACAACTAATGAAAAACTGTTTTTT.

V gene TRBV2 combines with J gene TRBJ2-7, with D possibly matching TRBD1 (6 bases). Looked up from germline, CDR1 is SNHLY and CDR2 is FYNNEI. The length of the CDR3 is 13 residues. Trimming removed 4 bases at V and 3 bases at J, with 10 bases between. The CDR3 DNA reads TGTGCCAGCAGTGCTACAGGGTTCTACGAGCAGTACTTC. Its protein is CASSATGFYEQYF. The whole variable domain, filled in from reference TRBV2 and TRBJ2-7, reads EPEVTQTPSHQVTQMGQEVILRCVPISNHLYFYWYRQILGQKVEFLVSFYNNEISEKSEIFDDQFSVERPDGSNFTLKIRSTKLEDSAMYFCASSATGFYEQYFGPGTRLTVT.

The rearrangement links TRBV27 to TRBJ2-7; weak D call: TRBD2 (6 bases). This CDR3 contains 14 residues. V was shortened by 2 bases and J by 4 bases, with 12 bases between the two germline ends. In germline, CDR1 is MNHEY, CDR2 SMNVEV (reference sequence). CDR3 residues: CASSLIAGKYEQYV. As DNA, the CDR3 is TGTGCCAGCAGTTTAATTGCGGGGAAATACGAGCAGTACGTC.

Only a few counts were recorded for this clonotype. The CDR3 DNA sequence: TGTGCCAGCAGCTTAGGCGGTTCGGCAGGGACTAACTATGGCTACACCTTC. This gives the protein CASSLGGSAGTNYGYTF. The rearrangement joins TRBV7-4 to TRBJ1-2; D perhaps matches TRBD1 (5 bases). V shed 1 base and J shed 0 bases, with 15 bases lying between them. This CDR3 has 17 amino acids. From germline, CDR1 is SGHVT and CDR2 SQSDAQ.

This clonotype has a handful of counts. The rearrangement uses TRBV7-6 and TRBJ2-7; D may be TRBD2 (7 bases). The length of the CDR3 is 15 residues. The V gene lost 1 base and the J gene lost 0 bases, with 10 bases spanning the gap. The germline gives CDR1 SGHVS, CDR2 FNYEAQ. CDR3 residues: CASSLEGGYSYEQYF. CDR3 sequence (DNA): TGTGCCAGCAGCTTAGAGGGGGGGTACTCCTACGAGCAGTACTTC. The full variable domain, completed using reference TRBV7-6 and TRBJ2-7, is GAGVSQSPRYKVTKRGQDVALRCDPISGHVSLYWYRQALGQGPEFLTYFNYEAQQDKSGLPNDRFSAERPEGSISTLTIQRTEQRDSAMYRCASSLEGGYSYEQYFGPGTRLTVT.